These 5 T cell receptor beta chains were sequenced from one sample in a study of blood T cell repertoires in COVID-19. Clones were sequenced by immunoSEQ multiplex PCR, and TCRdb holds only the in-frame ones, with some missing. This repertoire shows a few hundred thousand clones, 85% to 90% found once; its top ten account for 5.5% to 8%. The specimen sequenced was peripheral blood. The receptors shown here come from a man aged 55 to 70 with acute or convalescent COVID-19.

This clone is a singleton in its sample. The chain carries TRBV5-5 and TRBJ2-1; 7 nucleotides agree with TRBD1. Trimming took 2 bases from V and 0 from J; bases not matched to a gene: 14. Germline V gives CDR1 SGHKS, CDR2 YYEKEE (reference sequence). The length of the CDR3 is 19 residues. In DNA, the CDR3 is TGTGCCAGCAGCTTCAGGGGGAGCAGGGGTCGCAGCTCCTACAATGAGCAGTTCTTC. Translation: CASSFRGSRGRSSYNEQFF.

The chain recombines TRBV19 with TRBJ1-5; TRBD1 aligns across 8 bases. The CDR3 extends over 15 amino acids. CDR1 is LNHDA and CDR2 is SQIVND in the germline V gene (reference sequence). The J segment lost 2 bases and the V segment lost 3 bases, leaving 3 bases of the junction unmatched. In DNA form, the CDR3 reads TGTGCCAGTAGTATGGACAGGGCTCGCAATCAGCCCCAGCATTTT. Its protein is CASSMDRARNQPQHF.

V usage is TRBV2 and J usage is TRBJ2-1, with 9 positions matching TRBD2. V gave up 4 bases and J gave up 6 bases; unmatched junction bases: 7. Germline V gene data show CDR1 as SNHLY and CDR2 as FYNNEI. The CDR3 has 15 residues. The CDR3 region has the DNA TGTGCCAGCAGTGGTCGGAGCGGGAGGACCAATGAGCAGTTCTTC. Encoded protein: CASSGRSGRTNEQFF.

The genes are TRBV11-2 and TRBJ2-7; 9 nucleotides line up with TRBD1. This CDR3 spans 15 amino acids. V shed 0 bases and J 3 bases; nucleotides not matched to a gene: 3. Germline V lookup: CDR1 SGHAT, CDR2 FQNNGV. CDR3 sequence (DNA): TGTGCCAGCAGCTTAGATTGGGACAGGGTCTACGAGCAGTACTTC. Translated, it gives CASSLDWDRVYEQYF.

The chain employs TRBV29-1 and TRBJ2-1; D gene ambiguous. Trimming stripped 4 bases from V and 7 bases from J, with 11 bases between. This CDR3 is built from 12 residues. Looked up from germline, CDR1 is SQVTM and CDR2 is ANQGSEA. CDR3 loop: CSVARNLNEQFF. In DNA form, the CDR3 reads TGCAGCGTTGCCAGGAACTTAAATGAGCAGTTCTTC.